The rows below give T cell receptor beta chains drawn from one sample of a study of vaccination and CD4 T cells after COVID-19. In TCRdb, the PCR reads were re-called with MiXCR into one record per CDR3 protein. Among around 17,000 distinct CDR3 sequences listed, around 58% were seen once. For these receptors, no antigen is known. The sample comprised CD4+ T cells from blood, cultured in vitro. These receptors were collected from a human donor who had recovered from COVID-19. CDR3s include the opening cysteine and the closing phenylalanine or tryptophan. A D gene is named only where the DNA matches it firmly. Expanded clones get a size class; other rows say once, few or many, or leave the size out.

>-|TRBJ2-5|TRBV10-3|once
CELRETQYF
TGTGAATTAAGAGAGACCCAGTACTTC
>TRBD1|TRBJ1-5|TRBV12-3/TRBV12-4|few
CASSPGQGISNQPQHF
TGTGCCAGCAGTCCGGGACAGGGGATAAGCAATCAGCCCCAGCATTTT
>TRBD2|TRBJ2-7|TRBV7-2|-
CASSLGRETPYEQYF
TGTGCCAGCAGCTTAGGGCGGGAGACCCCCTACGAGCAGTACTTC
>-|TRBJ1-1|TRBV7-9|few
CASSSRVYNTEAFF
TGTGCCAGCAGCTCCAGGGTGTATAACACTGAAGCTTTCTTT
>-|TRBJ1-1|TRBV5-1|-
CASSWGLNQQTEAFF
TGCGCCAGCAGCTGGGGGTTGAACCAGCAAACTGAAGCTTTCTTT
>-|TRBJ1-2|TRBV7-2|-
CASSLEGPSNYGYTF
TGTGCCAGCAGCTTGGAAGGTCCTTCTAACTATGGCTACACCTTC
>-|TRBJ1-1|TRBV2|-
CASSERGLGTEAFF
TGTGCCAGCAGTGAACGGGGGCTGGGTACTGAAGCTTTCTTT
>-|TRBJ1-5|TRBV18|-
CASSPTGSSNQPQHF
TGTGCCAGCTCACCAACAGGGAGTAGCAATCAGCCCCAGCATTTT
>TRBD1|TRBJ2-1|TRBV6-1|-
CASSGRTGAFNEQFF
TGTGCCAGCAGTGGCCGGACAGGGGCTTTCAATGAGCAGTTCTTC
>-|TRBJ1-6|TRBV12-3/TRBV12-4|-
CASSPNPGSPLHF
TGTGCCAGCAGCCCTAACCCGGGGTCACCCCTCCACTTT
>-|TRBJ2-5|TRBV6-1|-
CASAPTLGETQYF
TGTGCCAGCGCACCGACTCTCGGGGAGACCCAGTACTTC
>-|TRBJ1-2|TRBV7-2|few
CASTSRGRLGYGYTF
TGTGCCAGCACCTCTAGGGGCCGTCTCGGCTATGGCTACACCTTC
>TRBD1|TRBJ1-5|TRBV6-1|few
CASSPGQGIQPQHF
TGTGCCAGCAGTCCGGGACAGGGGATCCAGCCCCAGCATTTT
>-|TRBJ2-3|TRBV20-1|few
CSVGGSTDTQYF
TGCAGTGTAGGCGGGAGCACAGATACGCAGTATTTT
>-|TRBJ1-2|TRBV27|few
CASSSGLSWDRYGYTF
TGTGCCAGCAGTTCAGGACTTTCTTGGGACCGCTATGGCTACACCTTC
>-|TRBJ1-2|TRBV5-1|-
CASSLIWAGNYGYTF
TGCGCCAGCAGCTTGATATGGGCTGGTAACTATGGCTACACCTTC
>-|TRBJ1-3|TRBV6-1|-
CASSPNPQLKKAGNTIYF
TGTGCCAGCAGCCCCAACCCGCAACTCAAAAAAGCGGGAAACACCATATATTTT
>-|TRBJ1-1|TRBV19|few
CASSRDSNTEAFF
TGTGCCAGTAGCCGGGACTCGAACACTGAAGCTTTCTTT
>-|TRBJ2-3|TRBV19|few
CASSSGQSTDTQYF
TGTGCCAGTAGTTCAGGACAGAGCACAGATACGCAGTATTTT
>TRBD2|TRBJ2-3|TRBV10-3|-
CAISLTGTSVTDTQYF
TGTGCCATCAGCCTGACCGGGACTAGCGTGACAGATACGCAGTATTTT
>-|TRBJ1-2|TRBV7-3|-
CASSLGGAASGYTF
TGTGCCAGCAGCTTGGGGGGCGCCGCTAGTGGCTACACCTTC
>-|TRBJ2-1|TRBV7-9|-
CASSLSGASYNEQFF
TGTGCCAGCAGCCTAAGCGGAGCTTCCTACAATGAGCAGTTCTTC
>-|TRBJ1-1|TRBV27|-
CASRGLGNTEAFF
TGTGCCAGCCGGGGATTAGGAAACACTGAAGCTTTCTTT
>-|TRBJ2-3|TRBV10-1|-
CASNPRGGDTQYF
TGCGCCAGCAACCCAAGAGGTGGCGATACGCAGTATTTT
>-|TRBJ1-2|TRBV28|-
CASSSARGGLGNGYTF
TGTGCCAGCAGTTCCGCGAGGGGGGGCCTTGGTAATGGCTACACCTTC
>-|TRBJ1-2|TRBV30|-
CAWSPVNYGYTF
TGTGCCTGGAGTCCAGTGAACTATGGCTACACCTTC
>TRBD2|TRBJ2-3|TRBV15|-
CATSSKFRPGTSGNTDTQYF
TGTGCCACCAGCTCAAAGTTTAGACCCGGGACTAGCGGGAACACAGATACGCAGTATTTT
>-|TRBJ2-3|TRBV12-3/TRBV12-4|-
CASCPGDRTDTQYF
TGTGCCAGTTGTCCAGGGGATCGCACAGATACGCAGTATTTT
>TRBD2|TRBJ2-5|TRBV30|-
CAWDSKGLAGGAEYF
TGTGCCTGGGACTCGAAGGGACTAGCGGGAGGGGCTGAGTACTTC
>TRBD1|TRBJ1-1|TRBV6-1|-
CASSDQTGGNTEAFF
TGTGCCAGCAGTGATCAGACAGGGGGGAACACTGAAGCTTTCTTT
>TRBD1|TRBJ1-2|TRBV7-9|-
CASSLGDRGGYGYTF
TGTGCCAGCAGCTTAGGGGACAGGGGGGGCTATGGCTACACCTTC
>TRBD1|TRBJ1-2|TRBV20-1|few
CSGGQGANYGYTF
TGCAGTGGAGGACAGGGAGCAAACTATGGCTACACCTTC
>-|TRBJ1-1|TRBV27|few
CASSLSYGGGYKATEAFF
TGTGCCAGCAGTTTATCATATGGCGGGGGGTACAAGGCCACTGAAGCTTTCTTT
>-|TRBJ2-3|TRBV20-1|-
CSASGGGTDTQYF
TGCAGTGCTAGTGGTGGGGGCACAGATACGCAGTATTTT
>TRBD1|TRBJ1-1|TRBV5-1|-
CASSDRGSRDTEAFF
TGCGCCAGCAGCGACAGGGGCTCACGGGACACTGAAGCTTTCTTT
>-|TRBJ2-3|TRBV20-1|-
CSARRGADTQYF
TGCAGTGCCCGTCGGGGCGCAGATACGCAGTATTTT
>-|TRBJ1-1|TRBV21-1|few
CASSRAGTANTEAFF
TGTGCCAGCAGCCGTGCCGGGACCGCGAACACTGAAGCTTTCTTT
>TRBD1|TRBJ1-5|TRBV2|-
CASSGLDRKSQHF
TGTGCCAGCAGCGGTCTGGACAGGAAGTCCCAGCATTTT
>-|TRBJ2-1|TRBV29-1|-
CSVVSPQDYNEQFF
TGCAGCGTTGTAAGTCCTCAGGACTACAATGAGCAGTTCTTC
>-|TRBJ1-5|TRBV12-3/TRBV12-4|-
CASSLLGGQPQHF
TGTGCCAGCAGCCTCCTAGGGGGTCAGCCCCAGCATTTT
>TRBD1|TRBJ1-1|TRBV12-3/TRBV12-4|-
CASSRTGGGTEAFF
TGTGCCAGCAGTCGGACAGGGGGAGGTACTGAAGCTTTCTTT
>-|TRBJ1-1|TRBV7-2|few
CASSLLSLGGAFF
TGTGCCAGCAGCTTACTATCCCTCGGTGGGGCTTTCTTT
>-|TRBJ1-4|TRBV6-1|-
CASSERGATNEKLFF
TGTGCCAGCAGTGAGCGGGGAGCAACTAATGAAAAACTGTTTTTT
>TRBD2|TRBJ2-1|TRBV7-3|-
CASSPGGRAPNEQFF
TGTGCCAGCAGCCCCGGCGGGAGGGCCCCAAATGAGCAGTTCTTC
>-|TRBJ2-3|TRBV6-2/TRBV6-3|-
CASSYGASQTPIGTDTQYF
TGTGCCAGCAGTTACGGGGCAAGTCAGACCCCGATCGGTACAGATACGCAGTATTTT
>-|TRBJ2-3|TRBV24-1|few
CATSDLSAASTDTQYF
TGTGCCACCAGTGATTTGTCAGCAGCAAGCACAGATACGCAGTATTTT
>TRBD2|TRBJ2-7|TRBV19|-
CASSILAGGAYEQYF
TGTGCCAGTAGTATCCTGGCGGGAGGAGCCTACGAGCAGTACTTC
>TRBD1|TRBJ1-2|TRBV5-1|-
CASSLDRVQNGYTF
TGCGCCAGCAGCCTGGACAGGGTGCAGAATGGCTACACCTTC
>TRBD1|TRBJ1-6|TRBV6-4|few
CASRTTSGTGDSPLHF
TGTGCCAGCAGGACGACCTCCGGGACAGGGGATTCACCCCTCCACTTT
>-|TRBJ2-1|TRBV19|-
CASALGGGGEQFF
TGTGCCAGTGCCTTAGGGGGGGGCGGTGAGCAGTTCTTC
>TRBD1|TRBJ2-7|TRBV28|-
CASSLPTGGPNEQYF
TGTGCCAGCAGTTTACCGACAGGGGGGCCGAACGAGCAGTACTTC
>-|TRBJ2-6|TRBV6-1|-
CASSHSSGANVLTF
TGTGCCAGCAGTCATAGCTCTGGGGCCAACGTCCTGACTTTC
>TRBD2|TRBJ2-2|TRBV27|few
CASSRILAGDRTGELFF
TGTGCCAGCAGTCGAATACTAGCGGGAGATCGCACCGGGGAGCTGTTTTTT
>TRBD1|TRBJ2-7|TRBV27|-
CASSWGTGTGPGEQYF
TGTGCCAGCAGTTGGGGAACCGGGACAGGGCCCGGCGAGCAGTACTTC
>TRBD2|TRBJ2-5|TRBV2|few
CASRRDGGETQYF
TGTGCCAGCAGACGGGACGGGGGGGAGACCCAGTACTTC